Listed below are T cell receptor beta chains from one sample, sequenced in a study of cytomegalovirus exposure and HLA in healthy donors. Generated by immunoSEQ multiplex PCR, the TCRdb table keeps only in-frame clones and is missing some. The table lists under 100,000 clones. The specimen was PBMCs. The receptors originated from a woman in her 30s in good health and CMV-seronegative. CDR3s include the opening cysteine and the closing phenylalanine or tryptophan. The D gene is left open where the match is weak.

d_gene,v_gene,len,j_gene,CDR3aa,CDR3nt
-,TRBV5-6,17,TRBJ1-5,CASSGGPGVGSNQPQHF,TGTGCCAGCAGCGGAGGTCCCGGGGTAGGGAGCAATCAGCCCCAGCATTTT
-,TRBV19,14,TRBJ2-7,CASSIRDSSYEQYF,TGTGCCAGTAGTATTCGAGACAGCTCCTACGAGCAGTACTTC
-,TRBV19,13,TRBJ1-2,CATRTQAHYGYTF,TGTGCCACTCGGACACAGGCCCATTATGGCTACACCTTC
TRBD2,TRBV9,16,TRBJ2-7,CASSVGLAGSAYEQYF,TGTGCCAGCAGCGTAGGACTAGCGGGTTCCGCCTACGAGCAGTACTTC
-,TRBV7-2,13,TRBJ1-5,CASSLRGNQPQHF,TGTGCCAGCAGCTTACGTGGCAATCAGCCCCAGCATTTT
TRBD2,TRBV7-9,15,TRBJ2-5,CASSSGLAGTETQYF,TGTGCCAGCAGCTCGGGACTAGCGGGAACAGAGACCCAGTACTTC
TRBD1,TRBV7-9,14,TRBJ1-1,CASSPGQRRAEAFF,TGTGCCAGCAGCCCGGGACAGAGACGGGCTGAAGCTTTCTTT
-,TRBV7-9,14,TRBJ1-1,CASSQWQGSTEAFF,TGTGCCAGCAGCCAATGGCAGGGGAGCACTGAAGCTTTCTTT
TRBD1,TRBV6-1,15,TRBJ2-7,CASREGTGGSYEQYF,TGTGCCAGCAGGGAAGGGACAGGGGGTTCCTACGAGCAGTACTTC
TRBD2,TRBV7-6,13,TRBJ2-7,CASTQRGSHEQYF,TGTGCCAGCACTCAGCGGGGTTCCCACGAGCAGTACTTC